One T cell receptor (beta chain) is described in this entry. Its antigen remains unidentified. These data are taken from a study of cytomegalovirus exposure and HLA in healthy donors. From the approximately 120-subject validation cohort, which was separate from the roughly 680-subject first cohort, the donors were drawn. Trimming took 3 bases from V and 5 from J, leaving 8 bases between them. The CDR3 spans 12 residues. Per the germline V gene, CDR1 is SGHRS and CDR2 is YFSETQ. Study-level points and caveats: Clusters of TCRs from the first cohort tended to co-occur in the roughly 120 validation repertoires (as a later analysis found).

The data were produced by immunoSEQ multiplex PCR, yet TCRdb's version contains in-frame clones alone and is incomplete. This sample has some 140,000 clones, with 75% to 90% found just once. V is TRBV5-1 and J is TRBJ2-5; tentative D call: TRBD2 (5 bases). Sequencing was performed on PBMCs. This receptor was obtained from a man aged 18 to 30 in good health and CMV-seropositive. The CDR3 protein is CASSWRRETQYF. Here the CDR3 DNA reads TGCGCCAGCAGCTGGCGGAGGGAGACCCAGTACTTC.